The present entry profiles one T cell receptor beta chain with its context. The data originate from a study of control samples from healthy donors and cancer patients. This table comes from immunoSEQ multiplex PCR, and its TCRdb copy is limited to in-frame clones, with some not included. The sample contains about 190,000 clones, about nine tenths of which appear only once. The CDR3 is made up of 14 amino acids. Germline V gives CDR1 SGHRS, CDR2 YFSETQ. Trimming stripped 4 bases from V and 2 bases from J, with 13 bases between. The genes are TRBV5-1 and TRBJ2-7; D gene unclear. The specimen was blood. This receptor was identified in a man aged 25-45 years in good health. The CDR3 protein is CASSRDIEAYEQYF. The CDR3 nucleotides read TGCGCCAGCAGCAGGGATATCGAGGCCTACGAGCAGTACTTC.